This T cell receptor beta chain was sequenced in a study of cytomegalovirus exposure and HLA in healthy donors. Whole-study context: Unique TCRs numbering about 85 million, obtained from HLA-typed donors, made up an early data release.

Regarding the study as a whole: HLA alleles showed associations with around 15,000 TCR beta sequences in a later analysis, at a 0.05 false discovery rate. Near-uniform donor sequencing depth was presumed by presence/absence analyses. There were a few CMV-associated chains whose specificity for CMV antigens was confirmed in vitro.

The PCR contained 60 Vbeta and 13 Jbeta primers. The protocol was immunoSEQ multiplex PCR, while the TCRdb copy is restricted to in-frame clones and leaves out a portion. The table shows about 130,000 clones, with around three quarters occurring only once. The CDR3 extends over 14 amino acids. CDR1 and CDR2 (germline): LGHNA, YNFKEQ. After removal of 8 bases from V and 5 bases from J, the junction contained 7 bases not matched to a gene. To note about this clone: Its antigen is not identified.

This sequence originates from a man between 25 and 39 years old in good health and CMV-seronegative. This chain links TRBV4-2 with TRBJ2-2, with 8 bases matching TRBD2. The sequenced material came from PBMCs. Here the CDR3 DNA reads TGTGCCAGCGGGAGCGGGAGTGAGACCGGGGAGCTGTTTTTT. Protein: CASGSGSETGELFF.